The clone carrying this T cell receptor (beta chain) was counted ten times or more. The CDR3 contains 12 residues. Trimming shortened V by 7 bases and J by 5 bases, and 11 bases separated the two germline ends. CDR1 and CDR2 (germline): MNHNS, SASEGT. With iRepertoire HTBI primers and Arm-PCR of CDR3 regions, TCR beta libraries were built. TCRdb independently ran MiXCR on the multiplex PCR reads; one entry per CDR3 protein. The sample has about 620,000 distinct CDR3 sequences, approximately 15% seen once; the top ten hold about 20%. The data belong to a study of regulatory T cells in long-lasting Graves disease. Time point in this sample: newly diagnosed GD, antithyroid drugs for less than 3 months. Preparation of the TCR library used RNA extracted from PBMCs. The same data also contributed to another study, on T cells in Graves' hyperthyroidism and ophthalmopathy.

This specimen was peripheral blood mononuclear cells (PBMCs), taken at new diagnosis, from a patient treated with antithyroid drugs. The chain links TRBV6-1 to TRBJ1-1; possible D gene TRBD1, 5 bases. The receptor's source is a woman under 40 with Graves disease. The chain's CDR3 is CASTTPGTEAFF. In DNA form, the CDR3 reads TGTGCCAGCACCACCCCAGGGACTGAAGCTTTCTTT.